Below, 21 T cell receptor beta chains from the same sample are listed, as sequenced in a study of blood T cell repertoires in COVID-19. TCRdb's copy holds only in-frame clones and misses some; the assay was immunoSEQ multiplex PCR. The table includes approximately 210,000 clones, about 85% detected once. Sequenced material: peripheral blood. Receptors were obtained from a man aged 25-45 years with active or convalescent COVID-19.

This clone was picked up one time. CDR3: CASGRDIRYEQYF. CDR3 coding DNA: TGTGCCAGCGGGAGGGACATCCGTTACGAGCAGTACTTC. V and J are TRBV6-5 and TRBJ2-7; D may be TRBD2 (7 bases). CDR3 size: 13 residues. Trimming shortened V by 8 bases and J by 4 bases, and 15 bases separated the two germline ends. In germline, CDR1 is MNHEY, CDR2 SVGAGI.

The genes are TRBV19 and TRBJ2-1; 13 nucleotides line up with TRBD2. CDR3 length: 15 amino acids. J was trimmed by 8 bases and V by 3 bases; bases with no gene match: 4. The germline V gene encodes CDR1 LNHDA and CDR2 SQIVND (reference sequence). CDR3 loop: CASSIRTSGSDEQFF. CDR3 coding DNA: TGTGCCAGTAGTATCCGGACTAGCGGGAGTGATGAGCAGTTCTTC.

This chain uses TRBV12-3 or TRBV12-4 with TRBJ2-7; D remains unclear. Trimming shortened V by 2 bases and J by 2 bases, and 4 bases separated the two germline ends. The CDR3 runs to 12 residues. Here the CDR3 reads CASSLFTYEQYF. The CDR3 nucleotides read TGTGCCAGCAGTTTATTCACCTACGAGCAGTACTTC.

This chain joins TRBV10-1 and TRBJ2-5; D is uncertain. This CDR3 is built from 13 residues. The germline V gene encodes CDR1 WNHNN and CDR2 SYGVQD (reference sequence). Trimming stripped 3 bases from V and 7 bases from J, with 12 bases between. In nucleotides, the CDR3 is TGCGCCAGCAGTGATTCGGCTCTAGGGACCCAGTACTTC. As protein: CASSDSALGTQYF.

V and J are TRBV7-8 and TRBJ1-2, with a weak D call TRBD1 (5 bases). The V gene's germline CDR1 is SGHVS and CDR2 FQNEAQ. This CDR3 contains 14 residues. Trimming removed 3 bases at V and 8 bases at J, with 16 bases between. CDR3 DNA sequence: TGTGCCAGCAGCTTGGGCGGGGGGTCCGGCGGCTACACCTTC. Translation: CASSLGGGSGGYTF.

V and J are TRBV6-5 and TRBJ2-2, with 8 bases that match TRBD2. CDR1 and CDR2 (germline): MNHEY, SVGAGI. Trimming at V came to 6 bases and at J to 6 bases, leaving 3 bases not matched to a gene. The CDR3 has 13 amino acids. The CDR3 DNA is TGTGCCAGCAGGTTAGCGGGACCCGGGGAGCTGTTTTTT. It translates to CASRLAGPGELFF.

This clone was recorded only once. The chain is built from TRBV19 and TRBJ2-5; D is perhaps TRBD2 (6 bases). This CDR3 region has 13 residues. Germline V lookup: CDR1 LNHDA, CDR2 SQIVND (reference sequence). Trimming removed 5 bases from V and 7 bases from J, with 14 bases in between. The CDR3 DNA is TGTGCCAGTAGTCTAGGGCGGGGAGGGACCCAGTACTTC. Its protein is CASSLGRGGTQYF. The full variable domain, rest sourced from reference TRBV19 and TRBJ2-5, is DGGITQSPKYLFRKEGQNVTLSCEQNLNHDAMYWYRQDPGQGLRLIYYSQIVNDFQKGDIAEGYSVSREKKESFPLTVTSAQKNPTAFYLCASSLGRGGTQYFGPGTRLLVL.

The chain uses TRBV5-1 and TRBJ2-7; perhaps TRBD1 as D (6 bases). V lost 0 bases and J lost 4, with 17 bases in between. The CDR3 extends over 16 amino acids. CDR1 is SGHRS, CDR2 YFSETQ, per germline. This CDR3 reads CASSLDRAGVGYEQYF. CDR3 coding DNA: TGCGCCAGCAGCTTGGATCGGGCAGGGGTGGGATACGAGCAGTACTTC.

The genes are TRBV20-1 and TRBJ1-2; no firm D call. Germline V gene data show CDR1 as DFQATT and CDR2 as SNEGSKA (reference sequence). The length of the CDR3 is 11 residues. Trimming took off 4 bases at V and 4 bases at J, with 7 bases between the two ends. The CDR3 region has the DNA TGCAGTGCTATGTTCCGCTATGGCTACACCTTC. Translated: CSAMFRYGYTF.

The gene calls are TRBV9 and TRBJ1-2; possible D gene TRBD1, 5 bases. In germline, CDR1 is SGDLS, CDR2 YYNGEE. The length of the CDR3 is 16 residues. The V end was cut by 3 bases, the J end by 4 bases, with 19 bases between. The CDR3 is CASSAEESGGVYGYTF. The CDR3 region has the DNA TGTGCCAGCAGCGCCGAGGAGTCGGGGGGGGTCTATGGCTACACCTTC.

V gene TRBV28 combines with J gene TRBJ1-1; TRBD1 is a possible D gene (6 bases). This CDR3 has 15 amino acids. The V and J ends lost 6 bases and 5 bases respectively, with 19 bases between them. Germline V lookup: CDR1 MDHEN, CDR2 SYDVKM. In DNA, the CDR3 is TGTGCCAGCAGCAGGATCGACAGGTTGGGGACTGAAGCTTTCTTT. Residues: CASSRIDRLGTEAFF.

The chain employs TRBV9 and TRBJ2-7, with 9 bases matching TRBD2. CDR1 is SGDLS, CDR2 YYNGEE, per germline. Trimming cost V 0 bases and J 2 bases; bases outside gene matches: 3. The CDR3 is made up of 15 amino acids. The DNA of the CDR3 is TGTGCCAGCAGCGTAGGCGGGGGGGAGACCTACGAGCAGTACTTC. Translation gives CASSVGGGETYEQYF.

CDR3: CASNGTRDYNEQFF. The CDR3 DNA sequence: TGCGCCAGCAACGGGACTAGGGACTACAATGAGCAGTTCTTC. The genes are TRBV23-1 and TRBJ2-1, with 8 positions matching TRBD2. TRBV23-1 counts as an open reading frame of uncertain function. V was pared by 7 bases and J by 3 bases, with 5 bases of the junction left unmatched. There are 14 residues in the CDR3.

This chain connects TRBV18 to TRBJ1-2, with D possibly TRBD1 on 5 matching bases. The germline V and J ends were trimmed by 4 bases and 0 bases, with 18 bases remaining between them. There are 17 residues in the CDR3. Germline V gives CDR1 KGHSH, CDR2 LQKENI. The CDR3 here is CASSRLREGRANYGYTF. The DNA for the CDR3 is TGTGCCAGCTCACGCCTCCGAGAAGGCAGGGCTAACTATGGCTACACCTTC.

This clone was seen only a few times. The chain carries TRBV5-1 and TRBJ2-3; 10 bases line up with TRBD1. There are 16 residues in the CDR3. Germline CDR1 reads SGHRS; CDR2 reads YFSETQ. The J segment lost 4 bases and the V segment lost 0 bases, leaving 5 bases of the junction unmatched. CDR3 coding DNA: TGCGCCAGCAGCTTGGCCCGGACAGGGGGGGCAGATACGCAGTATTTT. Translated: CASSLARTGGADTQYF.

The chain employs TRBV18 and TRBJ2-1; D remains ambiguous. CDR1 and CDR2 (germline): KGHSH, LQKENI. The length of the CDR3 is 13 residues. The germline V and J ends were trimmed by 5 bases and 3 bases, with 8 bases remaining between them. The CDR3 sequence: CASSETRYNEQFF. In nucleotides, the CDR3 is TGTGCCAGCTCAGAGACTCGCTACAATGAGCAGTTCTTC.

The chain recombines TRBV27 with TRBJ2-7, with a tentative D call TRBD1 (5 bases). Trimming pared 4 bases from V and 2 bases from J, leaving 9 bases between. This CDR3 region has 13 residues. Germline V CDR1 and CDR2: MNHEY, SMNVEV (reference sequence). The CDR3 loop is CASSSQGPYEQYF. In DNA form, the CDR3 reads TGTGCCAGCAGTTCGCAGGGTCCCTACGAGCAGTACTTC.

The chain recombines TRBV28 with TRBJ2-7, with 8 bases aligning to TRBD1. The V gene's germline CDR1 is MDHEN and CDR2 SYDVKM. The CDR3 length is 15 residues. V gave up 5 bases and J gave up 4 bases; unmatched junction bases: 10. The CDR3 loop reads CASSLAGTGVYEQYF. CDR3 coding DNA: TGTGCCAGCAGTCTTGCCGGGACAGGAGTATACGAGCAGTACTTC.

The chain carries TRBV19 and TRBJ2-1, with D possibly TRBD1 on 7 matching bases. Trimming removed 7 bases at V and 5 bases at J, with 15 bases between. The CDR3 totals 14 residues. Looked up from germline, CDR1 is LNHDA and CDR2 is SQIVND (reference sequence). CDR3 region: CASMQGGGHNEQFF. CDR3 nucleotides: TGTGCCAGTATGCAGGGGGGCGGTCACAATGAGCAGTTCTTC.

This clone came up a few times. Here the CDR3 reads CASNIGVRGGSDTQYF. In DNA, the CDR3 is TGCGCCAGCAATATAGGGGTGCGGGGGGGTTCAGATACGCAGTATTTT. V gene TRBV10-2 combines with J gene TRBJ2-3, with TRBD2 identical over 9 bases. V lost 7 bases to trimming and J lost 4 bases; unmatched junction nucleotides: 12. Per the germline V gene, CDR1 is WSHSY and CDR2 is SAAADI. The CDR3 extends over 16 amino acids.

The genes are TRBV5-1 and TRBJ2-2, with D maybe TRBD1 (6 bases). The CDR3 is made up of 14 amino acids. Germline V lookup: CDR1 SGHRS, CDR2 YFSETQ. The germline V and J ends were trimmed by 4 bases and 4 bases, with 11 bases remaining between them. As DNA, the CDR3 is TGCGCCAGCAGCCGAACAGGGAGCACCGGGGAGCTGTTTTTT. This translates into CASSRTGSTGELFF.